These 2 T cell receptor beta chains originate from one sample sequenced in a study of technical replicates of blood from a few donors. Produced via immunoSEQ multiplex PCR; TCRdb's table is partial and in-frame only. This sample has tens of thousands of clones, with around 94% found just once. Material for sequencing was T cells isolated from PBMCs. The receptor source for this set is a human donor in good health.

CDR3 in amino acids: CASSLAGHDYEQYF. CDR3 in DNA: TGTGCCAGCAGCTTAGCGGGGCACGACTACGAGCAGTACTTC. The genes are TRBV7-9 and TRBJ2-7; a weak D match, TRBD1 (5 bases). V was cut by 0 bases and J by 3 bases, with 9 bases left in between. This CDR3 comprises 14 residues. Per germline, CDR1 SEHNR and CDR2 FQNEAQ (reference sequence).

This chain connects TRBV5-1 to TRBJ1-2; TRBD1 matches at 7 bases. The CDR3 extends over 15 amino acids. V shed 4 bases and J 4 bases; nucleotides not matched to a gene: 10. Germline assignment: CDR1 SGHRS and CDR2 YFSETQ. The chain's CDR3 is CASSRQGTEIYGYTF. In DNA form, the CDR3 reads TGCGCCAGCAGCCGACAGGGCACAGAAATCTATGGCTACACCTTC.